This T cell receptor beta chain is drawn from a study of quantifying T cell responses using KT2 cells. Across the study: Reverse transcription used primers in the TCR alpha and beta constant regions. A predetermined fluorescence threshold ended the second PCR, run as a qPCR. Under optimum conditions, T4 ligation efficiency was estimated at more than 10%.

The study, taken as a whole, reports: Even the lowest spike-in, about one KT2 cell per 100,000 PBMC, yielded detectable KT2 sequences.

This clonotype turned up a few times. The antigen is undetermined. The cDNA 3' end received a ligated oligonucleotide with a UMI. An equimolar mix of RC1.1 and RC1.2 primed the beta chain across TRBC1 and TRBC2. TCRdb passed the UMI-ligation and nested PCR reads through MiXCR, listing each CDR3 protein once. The sample holds about 30,000 distinct CDR3 sequences; roughly 8% are singletons and the top ten take approximately 15%. KT2, a clone with a known TCR, was spiked into unfractionated PBMC. Trimming shortened V by 1 base and J by 4 bases, and 18 bases separated the two germline ends. Germline values: CDR1 LGHNA, CDR2 YNFKEQ. The CDR3 length is 17 residues.

The sequenced sample was PBMCs spiked with cells of the T cell clone KT2. V is TRBV4-2 and J is TRBJ2-3, with D perhaps TRBD1 or TRBD2 (5 bases each). The sequence was collected from a human donor. This CDR3 is CASSQVGTIPTADTQYF. The CDR3 region has the DNA TGTGCCAGCAGCCAAGTCGGGACGATCCCTACTGCAGATACGCAGTATTTT.